The 4 T cell receptor beta chains given below trace back to one sample, sequenced in a study of blood T cells in healthy people across ages. Primed by a sample-barcoded 5' primer and a J-beta primer mix, a second PCR proceeded for about 6 to 11 cycles. TCRdb re-called the 5' RACE reads with MiXCR, one entry per CDR3 protein. The sample has roughly 550,000 distinct CDR3 sequences; around 24% are singletons. The same sample was also studied in work on T cells of mothers and their children.

Sequencing used blood. The origin of the receptors is a boy younger than 18 in good health.

This clonotype showed up many times. This chain connects TRBV7-9 to TRBJ2-2; D possibly corresponds to TRBD1 (6 bases). The CDR3 runs 16 residues. V gave up 7 bases and J gave up 4 bases, with 19 bases separating them. Per germline, CDR1 SEHNR and CDR2 FQNEAQ (reference sequence). CDR3 sequence (DNA): TGTGCCAGCACCCCCTACCGGGACACTGTCACCGGGGAGCTGTTTTTT. Residues: CASTPYRDTVTGELFF.

This clonotype was observed a handful of times. This sequence joins TRBV7-2 and TRBJ2-7; tentative D call: TRBD1 (6 bases). The CDR3 loop spans 17 amino acids. Between the trimmed V and J ends, which lost 1 base and 0 bases, there was a span of 16 bases. Germline V gene sequence: CDR1 SGHTA, CDR2 FQGNSA. Here the CDR3 DNA reads TGTGCCAGCAGCTTAGTTAGTTCCCCGGACAGCTCCTACGAGCAGTACTTC. The encoded protein is CASSLVSSPDSSYEQYF. Variable domain in full (rest from reference TRBV7-2 and TRBJ2-7): GAGVSQSPSNKVTEKGKDVELRCDPISGHTALYWYRQSLGQGLEFLIYFQGNSAPDKSGLPSDRFSAERTGGSVSTLTIQRTQQEDSAVYLCASSLVSSPDSSYEQYFGPGTRLTVT.

This clonotype was observed a few times. The genes are TRBV6-1 and TRBJ1-3; D uncertain. The CDR3 has 14 amino acids. The V gene's germline CDR1 is MNHNS and CDR2 SASEGT. V was trimmed by 4 bases and J by 0 bases, leaving 7 bases between them. The CDR3 region has the DNA TGTGCCAGCAGTGTTGGCGACTCTGGAAACACCATATATTTT. Protein: CASSVGDSGNTIYF.

This chain joins TRBV28 and TRBJ1-3; D gene unclear. The germline gives CDR1 MDHEN, CDR2 SYDVKM. CDR3 size: 13 residues. V dropped 5 bases and J dropped 0 bases, with 5 bases sitting between them. CDR3 protein: CASSDLSGNTIYF. The CDR3 nucleotides read TGTGCCAGCAGTGATCTCTCTGGAAACACCATATATTTT. The full variable domain, with the rest looked up from reference TRBV28 and TRBJ1-3, is DVKVTQSSRYLVKRTGEKVFLECVQDMDHENMFWYRQDPGLGLRLIYFSYDVKMKEKGDIPEGYSVSREKKERFSLILESASTNQTSMYLCASSDLSGNTIYFGEGSWLTVV.